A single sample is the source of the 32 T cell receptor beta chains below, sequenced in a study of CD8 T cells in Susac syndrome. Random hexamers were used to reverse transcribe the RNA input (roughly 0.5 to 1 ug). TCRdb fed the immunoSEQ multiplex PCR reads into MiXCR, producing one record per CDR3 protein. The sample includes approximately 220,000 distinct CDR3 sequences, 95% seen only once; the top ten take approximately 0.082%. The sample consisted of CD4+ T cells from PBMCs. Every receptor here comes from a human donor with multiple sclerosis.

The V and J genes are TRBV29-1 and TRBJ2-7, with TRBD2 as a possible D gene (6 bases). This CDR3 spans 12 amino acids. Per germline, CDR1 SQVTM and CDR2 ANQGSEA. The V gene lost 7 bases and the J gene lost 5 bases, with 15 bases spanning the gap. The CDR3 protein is CSAGGQKNEQYF. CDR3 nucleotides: TGCAGCGCCGGAGGGCAGAAGAACGAGCAGTACTTC.

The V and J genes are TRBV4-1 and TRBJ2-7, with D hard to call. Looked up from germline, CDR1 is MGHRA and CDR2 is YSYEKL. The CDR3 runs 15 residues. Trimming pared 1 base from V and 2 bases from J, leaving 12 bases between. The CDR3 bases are TGCGCCAGCAGCCAAGTTGTCCGGGCGCCCTACGAGCAGTACTTC. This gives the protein CASSQVVRAPYEQYF.

CDR3 amino acids: CSVERQSYGYTF. The DNA for the CDR3 is TGCAGCGTTGAACGACAGTCTTATGGCTACACCTTC. The chain employs TRBV29-1 and TRBJ1-2, with D possibly being TRBD1 (5 bases). The germline V gene encodes CDR1 SQVTM and CDR2 ANQGSEA. The V gene lost 2 bases and the J gene lost 5 bases, with 9 bases spanning the gap. This CDR3 contains 12 residues.

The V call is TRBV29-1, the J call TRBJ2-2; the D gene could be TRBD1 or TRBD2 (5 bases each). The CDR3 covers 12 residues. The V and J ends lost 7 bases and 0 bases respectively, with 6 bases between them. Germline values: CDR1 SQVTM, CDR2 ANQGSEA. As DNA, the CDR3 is TGCAGCGGGGGGTCGAACACCGGGGAGCTGTTTTTT. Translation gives CSGGSNTGELFF.

CDR3 DNA sequence: TGTGCCAGCGGTCAAGAGACCCAGTACTTC. The encoded protein is CASGQETQYF. The gene calls are TRBV2 and TRBJ2-5; no clear D gene. V dropped 8 bases and J dropped 2 bases, with 3 bases sitting between them. Germline CDR1 is SNHLY and CDR2 is FYNNEI. The CDR3 has 10 amino acids.

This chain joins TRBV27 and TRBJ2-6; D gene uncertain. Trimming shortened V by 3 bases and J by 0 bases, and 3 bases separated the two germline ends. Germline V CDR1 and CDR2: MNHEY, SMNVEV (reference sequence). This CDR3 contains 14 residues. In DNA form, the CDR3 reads TGTGCCAGCAGTTTGAGCTCTGGGGCCAACGTCCTGACTTTC. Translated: CASSLSSGANVLTF.

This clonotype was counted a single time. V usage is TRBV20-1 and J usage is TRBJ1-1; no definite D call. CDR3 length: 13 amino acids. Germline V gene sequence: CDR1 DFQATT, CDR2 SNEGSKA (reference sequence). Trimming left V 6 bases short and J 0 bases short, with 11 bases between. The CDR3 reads CSARGSMNTEAFF. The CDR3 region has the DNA TGCAGTGCGCGCGGCAGCATGAACACTGAAGCTTTCTTT.

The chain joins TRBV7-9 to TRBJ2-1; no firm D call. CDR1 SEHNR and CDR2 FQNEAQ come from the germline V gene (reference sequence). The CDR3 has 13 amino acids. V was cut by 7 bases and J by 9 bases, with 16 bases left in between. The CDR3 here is CASTLIRNGEQFF. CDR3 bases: TGTGCCAGCACCCTTATACGGAACGGTGAGCAGTTCTTC.

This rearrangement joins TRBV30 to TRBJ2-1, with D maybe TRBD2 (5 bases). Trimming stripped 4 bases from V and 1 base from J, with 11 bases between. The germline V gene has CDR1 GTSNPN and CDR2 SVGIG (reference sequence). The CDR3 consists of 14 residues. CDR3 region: CAWKRGRSYNEQFF. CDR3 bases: TGTGCCTGGAAACGGGGTCGTTCCTACAATGAGCAGTTCTTC.

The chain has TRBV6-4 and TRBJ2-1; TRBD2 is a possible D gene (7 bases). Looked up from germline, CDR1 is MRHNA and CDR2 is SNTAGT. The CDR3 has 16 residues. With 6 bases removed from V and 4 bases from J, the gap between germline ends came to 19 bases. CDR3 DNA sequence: TGTGCCAGCAGCCCAGGGGACGGGGGGCTATACAATGAGCAGTTCTTC. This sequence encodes CASSPGDGGLYNEQFF.

The CDR3 sequence: CASIGESMNTEAFF. The CDR3 nucleotides read TGTGCCAGCATTGGGGAATCAATGAACACTGAAGCTTTCTTT. The chain has TRBV6-6 and TRBJ1-1; D gene unclear. There are 14 residues in the CDR3. Germline CDR1 is MNHNY and CDR2 is SVGAGI (reference sequence). V was cut by 7 bases and J by 0 bases, with 12 bases left in between.

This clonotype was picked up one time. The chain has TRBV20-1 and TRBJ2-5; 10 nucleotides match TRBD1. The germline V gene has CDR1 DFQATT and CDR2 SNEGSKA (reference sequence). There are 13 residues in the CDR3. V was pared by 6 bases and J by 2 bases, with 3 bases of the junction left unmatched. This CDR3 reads CSAGQGRQETQYF. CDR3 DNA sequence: TGCAGTGCGGGACAGGGGAGGCAAGAGACCCAGTACTTC.

CDR3 sequence: CASSYNRRGDYYGYTF. The DNA of the CDR3 is TGTGCCAGCAGTTACAACAGAAGGGGGGACTACTATGGCTACACCTTC. The chain carries TRBV6-5 and TRBJ1-2; D is possibly TRBD1 (6 bases). Germline values: CDR1 MNHEY, CDR2 SVGAGI. The CDR3 spans 16 residues. Trimming took 2 bases from V and 3 from J, leaving 16 bases between them.

CDR3 residues: CASSVWQETQYF. DNA of the CDR3: TGTGCCAGCAGTGTATGGCAAGAGACCCAGTACTTC. The V gene is TRBV6-6, the J gene TRBJ2-5; D ambiguous. This CDR3 comprises 12 residues. Looked up from germline, CDR1 is MNHNY and CDR2 is SVGAGI (reference sequence). Between the trimmed V and J ends, which lost 5 bases and 2 bases, there was a span of 6 bases.

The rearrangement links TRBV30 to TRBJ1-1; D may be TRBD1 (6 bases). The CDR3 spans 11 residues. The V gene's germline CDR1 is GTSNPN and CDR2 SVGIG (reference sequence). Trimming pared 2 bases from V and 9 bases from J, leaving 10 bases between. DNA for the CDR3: TGTGCCTGGAGTCGACAGGAAAAAGCTTTCTTT. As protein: CAWSRQEKAFF.

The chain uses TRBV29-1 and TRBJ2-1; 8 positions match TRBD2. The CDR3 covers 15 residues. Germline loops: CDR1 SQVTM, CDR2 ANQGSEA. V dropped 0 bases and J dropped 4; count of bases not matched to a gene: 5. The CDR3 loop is CSVEDLTSVYNEQFF. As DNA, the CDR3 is TGCAGCGTTGAAGACTTGACTAGCGTGTACAATGAGCAGTTCTTC.

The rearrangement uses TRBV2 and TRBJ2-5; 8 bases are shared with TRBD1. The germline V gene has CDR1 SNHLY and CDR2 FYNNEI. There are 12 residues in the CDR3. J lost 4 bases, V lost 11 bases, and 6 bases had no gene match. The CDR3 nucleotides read TGTGCCGGCCAGGGGGCGGGAGAGACCCAGTACTTC. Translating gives CAGQGAGETQYF.

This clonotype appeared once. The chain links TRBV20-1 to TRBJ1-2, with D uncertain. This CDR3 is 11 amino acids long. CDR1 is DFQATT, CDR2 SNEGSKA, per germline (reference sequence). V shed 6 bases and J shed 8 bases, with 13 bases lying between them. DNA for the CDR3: TGCAGTGCCCCCTCTCTAGTGGGCTACACCTTC. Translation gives CSAPSLVGYTF.

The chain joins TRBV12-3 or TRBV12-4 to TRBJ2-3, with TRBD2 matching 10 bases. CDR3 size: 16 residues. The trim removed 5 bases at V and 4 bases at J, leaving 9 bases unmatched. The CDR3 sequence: CASSLGPSGGSDTQYF. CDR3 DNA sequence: TGTGCCAGCAGTCTTGGTCCTAGCGGGGGCTCAGATACGCAGTATTTT.

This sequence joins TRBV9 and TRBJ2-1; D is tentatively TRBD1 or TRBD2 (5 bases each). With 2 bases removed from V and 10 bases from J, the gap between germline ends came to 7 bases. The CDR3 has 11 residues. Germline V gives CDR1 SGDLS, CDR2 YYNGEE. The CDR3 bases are TGTGCCAGCAGCGTGGGGACGGAGCAGTTCTTC. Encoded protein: CASSVGTEQFF.

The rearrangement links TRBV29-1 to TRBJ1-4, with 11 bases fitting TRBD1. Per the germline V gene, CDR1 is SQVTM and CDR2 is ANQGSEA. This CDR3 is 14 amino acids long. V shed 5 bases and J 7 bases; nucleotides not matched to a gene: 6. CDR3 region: CSVSTGTGGEKLFF. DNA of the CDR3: TGCAGCGTTTCCACCGGGACAGGGGGTGAAAAACTGTTTTTT. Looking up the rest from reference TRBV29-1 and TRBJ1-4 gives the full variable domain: SAVISQKPSRDICQRGTSLTIQCQVDSQVTMMFWYRQQPGQSLTLIATANQGSEATYESGFVIDKFPISRPNLTFSTLTVSNMSPEDSSIYLCSVSTGTGGEKLFFGSGTQLSVL.

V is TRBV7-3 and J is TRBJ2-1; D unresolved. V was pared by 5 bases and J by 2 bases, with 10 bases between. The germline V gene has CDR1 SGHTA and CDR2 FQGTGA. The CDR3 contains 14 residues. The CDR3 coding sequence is TGTGCCAGCAGCCCCGCCAGCGCCTACAATGAGCAGTTCTTC. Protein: CASSPASAYNEQFF.

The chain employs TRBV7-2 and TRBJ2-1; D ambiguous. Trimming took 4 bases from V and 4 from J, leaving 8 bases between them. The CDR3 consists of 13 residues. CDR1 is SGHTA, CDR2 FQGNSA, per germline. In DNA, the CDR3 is TGTGCCAGCAGCTCCGGAAGGTACAATGAGCAGTTCTTC. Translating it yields CASSSGRYNEQFF.

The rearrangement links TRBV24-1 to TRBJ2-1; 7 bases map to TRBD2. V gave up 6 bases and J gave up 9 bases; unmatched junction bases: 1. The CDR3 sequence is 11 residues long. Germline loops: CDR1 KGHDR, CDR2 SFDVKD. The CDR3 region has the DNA TGTGCCACCAGTCGGGGGGTTGAGCAGTTCTTC. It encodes CATSRGVEQFF.

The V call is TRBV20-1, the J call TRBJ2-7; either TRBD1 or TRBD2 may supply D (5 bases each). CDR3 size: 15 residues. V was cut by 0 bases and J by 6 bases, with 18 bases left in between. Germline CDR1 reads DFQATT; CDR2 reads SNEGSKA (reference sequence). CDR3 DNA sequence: TGCAGTGCTAGAGATCCCGTGCAGGGAGTGCGCGAGCAGTACTTC. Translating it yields CSARDPVQGVREQYF.

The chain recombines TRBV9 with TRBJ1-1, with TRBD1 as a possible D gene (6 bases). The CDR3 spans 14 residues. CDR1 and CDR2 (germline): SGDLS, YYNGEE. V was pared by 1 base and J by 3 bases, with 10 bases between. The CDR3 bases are TGTGCCAGCAGCGTACAGGGGTCTGACACTGAAGCTTTCTTT. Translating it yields CASSVQGSDTEAFF.

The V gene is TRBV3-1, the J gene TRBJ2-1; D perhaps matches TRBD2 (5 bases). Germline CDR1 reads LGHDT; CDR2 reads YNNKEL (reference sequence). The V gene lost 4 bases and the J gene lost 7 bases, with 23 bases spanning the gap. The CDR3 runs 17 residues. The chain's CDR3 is CASSPTPLSLGRNEQFF. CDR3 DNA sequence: TGTGCCAGCAGCCCCACACCCCTATCCTTGGGGAGAAATGAGCAGTTCTTC.

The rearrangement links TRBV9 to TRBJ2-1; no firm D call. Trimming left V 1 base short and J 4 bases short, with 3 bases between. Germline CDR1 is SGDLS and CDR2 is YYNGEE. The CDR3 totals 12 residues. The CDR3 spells CASSVRYNEQFF. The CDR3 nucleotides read TGTGCCAGCAGCGTAAGATACAATGAGCAGTTCTTC.

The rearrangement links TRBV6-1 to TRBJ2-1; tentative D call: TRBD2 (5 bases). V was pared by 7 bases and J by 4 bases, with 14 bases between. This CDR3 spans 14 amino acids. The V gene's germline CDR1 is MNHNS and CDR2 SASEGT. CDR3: CASTPASPYNEQFF. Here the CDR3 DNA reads TGTGCCAGCACCCCCGCTAGCCCGTACAATGAGCAGTTCTTC.

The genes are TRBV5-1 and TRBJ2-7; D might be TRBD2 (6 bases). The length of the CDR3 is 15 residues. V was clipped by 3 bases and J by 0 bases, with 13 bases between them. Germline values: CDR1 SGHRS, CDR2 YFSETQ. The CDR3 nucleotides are TGCGCCAGCAGCTCCACCCCCGGGAGCTCCTACGAGCAGTACGTC. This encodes CASSSTPGSSYEQYV.

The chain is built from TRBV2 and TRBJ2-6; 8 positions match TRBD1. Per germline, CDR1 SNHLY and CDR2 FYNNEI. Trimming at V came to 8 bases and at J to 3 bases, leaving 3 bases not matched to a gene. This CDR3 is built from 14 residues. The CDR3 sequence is CASPTGVGANVLTF. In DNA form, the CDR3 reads TGTGCCAGCCCGACAGGGGTTGGGGCCAACGTCCTGACTTTC. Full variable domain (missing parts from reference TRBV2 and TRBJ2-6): EPEVTQTPSHQVTQMGQEVILRCVPISNHLYFYWYRQILGQKVEFLVSFYNNEISEKSEIFDDQFSVERPDGSNFTLKIRSTKLEDSAMYFCASPTGVGANVLTFGAGSRLTVL.

The CDR3 sequence is CASRSAGASNEQFF. The CDR3 DNA reads as TGTGCCAGCAGGTCAGCAGGGGCTTCGAATGAGCAGTTCTTC. J is TRBJ2-1 and V is TRBV3-1, with D maybe TRBD1 (6 bases). The CDR3 spans 14 residues. The V gene's germline CDR1 is LGHDT and CDR2 YNNKEL (reference sequence). Trimming pared 6 bases from V and 7 bases from J, leaving 16 bases between.